These T cell receptor beta chains were read from a single sample in a study of blood T cell repertoires in COVID-19. TCRdb's table, derived via immunoSEQ multiplex PCR, lists solely in-frame clones and lacks some. The repertoire has about 60,000 clones, around 85% of them found once; the top ten carry more than 15%. Sequencing was performed on peripheral blood. All receptors derive from a man in his 70s with active COVID-19. The CDR3 runs from the conserved cysteine through the conserved F or W. The order of the fields is clone size, D gene, V gene, J gene, CDR3 protein, CDR3 DNA. The D gene is left open where the match is weak. A clone size is listed for some rows: how often the clone was seen (once, few, many), or a class if it is expanded.

NA	TRBD2	TRBV5-1	TRBJ2-1	CASSPAGTSGYNEQFF	TGCGCCAGCAGCCCCGCCGGGACTAGCGGCTACAATGAGCAGTTCTTC
NA	NA	TRBV30	TRBJ1-5	CAWSAGFGNQPQHF	TGTGCCTGGTCCGCAGGGTTTGGCAATCAGCCCCAGCATTTT
NA	TRBD1	TRBV5-1	TRBJ1-2	CASSGTANYGYTF	TGCGCCAGCAGCGGGACAGCAAACTATGGCTACACCTTC
NA	NA	TRBV15	TRBJ2-1	CATSRAGGDYNEQFF	TGTGCCACCAGCAGAGCTGGAGGGGACTACAATGAGCAGTTCTTC
NA	TRBD1	TRBV27	TRBJ2-2	CASTSLMGQGIAGELFF	TGTGCCAGTACCTCTCTCATGGGACAGGGAATCGCCGGGGAGCTGTTTTTT
NA	NA	TRBV7-2	TRBJ1-1	CASNRGGSRTEAFF	TGTGCCAGCAACCGTGGGGGCTCTAGGACTGAAGCTTTCTTT
NA	NA	TRBV28	TRBJ1-4	CASSDRGALNEKLFF	TGTGCCAGCAGTGACCGGGGAGCCTTAAATGAAAAACTGTTTTTT
few	TRBD1	TRBV7-2	TRBJ1-6	CASSRGTGYSPLHF	TGTGCCAGCAGTCGTGGGACAGGGTATTCACCCCTCCACTTT
NA	NA	TRBV19	TRBJ1-3	CASSIQDSGNTIYF	TGTGCCAGTAGTATACAGGACTCTGGAAACACCATATATTTT
NA	NA	TRBV27	TRBJ1-1	CASSFAVQGTNTEAFF	TGTGCCAGCAGTTTTGCGGTCCAGGGGACGAACACTGAAGCTTTCTTT
NA	TRBD2	TRBV25-1	TRBJ2-7	CASSDRTSGTYEQYF	TGTGCCAGCAGTGATCGAACTAGCGGGACCTACGAGCAGTACTTC
NA	NA	TRBV6-1	TRBJ2-7	CASSEGWAGPGGEQYF	TGTGCCAGCAGTGAAGGTTGGGCAGGGCCTGGTGGCGAGCAGTACTTC
NA	NA	TRBV28	TRBJ2-7	CASIQGTYLSSYEQYF	TGTGCCAGCATCCAAGGGACTTACCTTAGCTCCTACGAGCAGTACTTC
NA	NA	TRBV27	TRBJ1-2	CASSLRGSNYGYTF	TGTGCCAGCAGTTTACGGGGGTCTAACTATGGCTACACCTTC
NA	TRBD1	TRBV7-2	TRBJ1-1	CASSPDRATRRAFF	TGTGCCAGCAGCCCGGACAGGGCCACCCGTAGGGCTTTCTTT